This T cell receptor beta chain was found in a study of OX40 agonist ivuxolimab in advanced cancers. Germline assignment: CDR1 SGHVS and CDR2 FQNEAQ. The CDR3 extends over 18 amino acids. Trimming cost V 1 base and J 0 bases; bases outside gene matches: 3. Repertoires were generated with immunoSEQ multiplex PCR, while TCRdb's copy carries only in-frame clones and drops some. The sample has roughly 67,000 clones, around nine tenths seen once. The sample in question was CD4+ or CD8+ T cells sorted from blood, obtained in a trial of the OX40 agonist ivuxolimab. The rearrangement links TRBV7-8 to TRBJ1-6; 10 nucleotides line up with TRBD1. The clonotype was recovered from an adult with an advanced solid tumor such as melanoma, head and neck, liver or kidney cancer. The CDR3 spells CASSLETGGSSYNSPLHF. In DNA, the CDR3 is TGTGCCAGCAGCTTAGAGACAGGGGGCAGCTCCTATAATTCACCCCTCCACTTT.